This entry concerns a single T cell receptor (beta chain). Its matching antigen is unknown. These data are taken from a study of T cells expressing NK-cell markers. On the study more broadly: It was sorted CD3+CD56-NKG2C+, CD3+CD56+NKG2C- and CD3+CD56+NKG2C+ T cells that provided the TCR beta repertoires. The study's findings and limits: In about six donors, dominant CD3+CD56+NKG2C+ clones formed about 1.0-7.5% of CD8+ cells.

CDR1 and CDR2 (germline): DFQATT, SNEGSKA (reference sequence). The CDR3 sequence is 15 residues long. TCRdb re-called the 5' RACE reads; every CDR3 protein appears as one record, without DNA. The sample table includes a few hundred thousand distinct CDR3 sequences. Sequences were obtained from blood T cells: a sorted CD56 or NKG2C T cell subset, CD4+ or CD8+ T cells, or bulk PBMC T cells (not recorded which). The rearrangement joins TRBV20-1 to TRBJ1-5. The origin of this receptor is a man aged 18 to 69 in good health. The CDR3 protein is CSARGWGNSNQPQHF.